This is a list of T cell receptor beta chains from one sample in a study of vaccination and CD4 T cells after COVID-19. A single record per CDR3 protein comes from TCRdb applying MiXCR to the PCR reads. The sample has more than 20,000 distinct CDR3 sequences; 32% are singletons. These receptors' targets are unknown. The sequences come from CD4+ T cells from blood, cultured in vitro, collected about 7 months after SARS-CoV-2 vaccination. Receptors originate from a human donor who had recovered from COVID-19. The CDR3 runs from the conserved cysteine through the conserved F or W. A D gene is named only where the DNA matches it firmly. The size of a clone is reported for some rows only, either as once, few or many, or as a class for expanded clones.

size | J | D | V | CDR3 | DNA
- | TRBJ2-3 | TRBD2 | TRBV11-3 | CASSLDPRDYANTDTQYF | TGTGCCAGCAGCTTAGATCCTCGGGACTACGCGAACACAGATACGCAGTATTTT
- | TRBJ2-1 | - | TRBV10-3 | CAISAQGFSYNEQFF | TGTGCCATCAGCGCACAGGGATTCTCCTACAATGAGCAGTTCTTC
few | TRBJ2-7 | TRBD1 | TRBV19 | CASSIATGAYEQYF | TGTGCCAGTAGTATAGCGACAGGGGCCTACGAGCAGTACTTC
- | TRBJ1-2 | TRBD1 | TRBV2 | CASSPAARGLYGYTF | TGTGCCAGCAGCCCCGCGGCCAGGGGGCTCTATGGCTACACCTTC
few | TRBJ2-7 | - | TRBV4-1 | CASSLRDRYEQYF | TGCGCCAGCAGCCTACGAGACAGGTACGAGCAGTACTTC
- | TRBJ2-7 | TRBD2 | TRBV11-2 | CASSLGLASEQYF | TGTGCCAGCAGCCTAGGACTAGCTAGCGAGCAGTACTTC
few | TRBJ2-1 | TRBD2 | TRBV6-1 | CASSDLAGGNNEQFF | TGTGCCAGCAGTGACCTAGCGGGAGGAAACAATGAGCAGTTCTTC
few | TRBJ1-2 | - | TRBV27 | CASSPLQVANYGYTF | TGTGCCAGCAGTCCGTTACAGGTGGCTAACTATGGCTACACCTTC
few | TRBJ2-2 | TRBD2 | TRBV20-1 | CSAGTSGNTGELFF | TGCAGTGCAGGGACTAGCGGTAACACCGGGGAGCTGTTTTTT
- | TRBJ1-1 | TRBD1 | TRBV20-1 | CSVPGTGNTEAFF | TGCAGTGTCCCCGGGACAGGGAACACTGAAGCTTTCTTT